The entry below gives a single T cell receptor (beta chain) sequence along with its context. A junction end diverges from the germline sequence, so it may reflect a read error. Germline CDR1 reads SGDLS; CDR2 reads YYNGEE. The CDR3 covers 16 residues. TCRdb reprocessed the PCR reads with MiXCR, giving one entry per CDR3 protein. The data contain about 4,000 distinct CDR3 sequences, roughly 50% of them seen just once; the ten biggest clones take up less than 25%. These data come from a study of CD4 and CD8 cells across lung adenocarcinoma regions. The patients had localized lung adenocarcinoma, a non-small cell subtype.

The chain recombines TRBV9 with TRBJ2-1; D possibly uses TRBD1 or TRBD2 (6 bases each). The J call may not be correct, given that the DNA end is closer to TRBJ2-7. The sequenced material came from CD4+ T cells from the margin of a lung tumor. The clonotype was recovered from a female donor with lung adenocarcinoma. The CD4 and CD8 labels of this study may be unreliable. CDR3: CTSSVGGGRGDYEQYF. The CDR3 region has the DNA TGTACCAGCAGCGTAGGTGGGGGGCGTGGGGATTACGAGCAGTACTTC.